A single sample gave rise to the 28 T cell receptor beta chains below, sequenced in a study of blood T cell repertoires in COVID-19. Clones were read by immunoSEQ multiplex PCR, and TCRdb kept only the in-frame ones, dropping some. The sample consists of about 76,000 clones, about 88% of them appearing once. Sequencing was done on a sample of peripheral blood. These receptors were obtained from a man in his sixties with COVID-19, enrolled during active disease.

The rearrangement uses TRBV7-3 and TRBJ1-2; 11 bases line up with TRBD1. The CDR3 totals 15 residues. Germline V gene lookup returns CDR1 SGHTA and CDR2 FQGTGA. Trimming took 5 bases from V and 8 from J; bases not matched to a gene: 10. CDR3 loop: CASSASGQGAVGYTF. The DNA of the CDR3 is TGTGCCAGCAGCGCCTCCGGACAGGGGGCGGTAGGCTACACCTTC.

The chain carries TRBV6-5 and TRBJ1-1; D uncertain. The CDR3 extends over 14 amino acids. The V end lost 2 bases, the J end lost 2 bases, and 9 bases lay between the germline ends. Germline V gene sequence: CDR1 MNHEY, CDR2 SVGAGI. The DNA of the CDR3 is TGTGCCAGCAGTTACGGGCGGGCTAACACTGAAGCTTTCTTT. Translating gives CASSYGRANTEAFF.

The chain recombines TRBV2 with TRBJ2-2; TRBD1 matches at 7 bases. Trimming cost V 4 bases and J 2 bases; bases outside gene matches: 4. Germline CDR1 is SNHLY and CDR2 is FYNNEI. The CDR3 spans 15 residues. The CDR3 reads CASSVIGGNTGELFF. The DNA of the CDR3 is TGTGCCAGCAGTGTAATAGGGGGCAACACCGGGGAGCTGTTTTTT.

This clone was found once. V gene TRBV6-5 combines with J gene TRBJ1-6, with 9 nucleotides matching TRBD1. Trimming at V came to 0 bases and at J to 11 bases, leaving 8 bases not matched to a gene. Germline CDR1 MNHEY, CDR2 SVGAGI. CDR3 length: 16 residues. CDR3 nucleotide sequence: TGTGCCAGCAGTTACTCGACCCCGGACAGGGGACCACCCCTCCACTTT. Translating it yields CASSYSTPDRGPPLHF.

The chain links TRBV10-3 to TRBJ2-1; D might be TRBD2 (5 bases). There are 16 residues in the CDR3. Per germline, CDR1 ENHRY and CDR2 SYGVKD. Trimming cost V 3 bases and J 1 base, with 13 bases left between them. CDR3 DNA sequence: TGTGCCATCAGTGACGGTGGGAGAGGGTCCTACAATGAGCAGTTCTTC. It encodes CAISDGGRGSYNEQFF.

V usage is TRBV5-1 and J usage is TRBJ1-5; D is perhaps TRBD1 (6 bases). Germline V gene lookup returns CDR1 SGHRS and CDR2 YFSETQ. The V gene lost 1 base and the J gene lost 10 bases, with 15 bases spanning the gap. The length of the CDR3 is 14 residues. In DNA, the CDR3 is TGCGCCAGCAGCTTGTATGGACAGAATGATCCCCAGCATTTT. It codes for CASSLYGQNDPQHF.

The chain links TRBV7-2 to TRBJ2-1; TRBD1 is a possible D gene (6 bases). Trimming cost V 1 base and J 2 bases, with 9 bases left between them. The V gene's germline CDR1 is SGHTA and CDR2 FQGNSA. This CDR3 spans 15 amino acids. CDR3 residues: CASSLDRAPYNEQFF. The CDR3 DNA sequence: TGTGCCAGCAGCTTAGACAGGGCCCCCTACAATGAGCAGTTCTTC.

The chain recombines TRBV6-2 or TRBV6-3 with TRBJ1-6; D ambiguous. Germline CDR1 and CDR2: MNHEY and SVGEGT. This CDR3 is built from 16 residues. Trimming took 6 bases from V and 7 from J, leaving 19 bases between them. The CDR3 bases are TGTGCCAGCAGCTCACGCGGCGGAACTAACAATTCACCCCTCCACTTT. Translated, it gives CASSSRGGTNNSPLHF.

This sequence joins TRBV2 and TRBJ2-1; 12 positions match TRBD2. Germline lookup yields CDR1 SNHLY and CDR2 FYNNEI. The CDR3 spans 15 residues. Trimming removed 4 bases from V and 5 bases from J; junction bases left unmatched: 3. This CDR3 is CASSARLAGDNEQFF. CDR3 coding DNA: TGTGCCAGCAGTGCAAGACTAGCGGGAGACAATGAGCAGTTCTTC.

This clone was seen a handful of times. The chain joins TRBV11-2 to TRBJ1-2, with TRBD1 matching 9 bases. Germline V lookup: CDR1 SGHAT, CDR2 FQNNGV. V was clipped by 8 bases and J by 8 bases; unmatched bases: 9. The CDR3 extends over 13 amino acids. CDR3 sequence reads: CASGAYRGHGYTF. The CDR3 DNA reads as TGTGCCAGCGGGGCCTACAGGGGGCACGGCTACACCTTC. Full variable domain (missing parts from reference TRBV11-2 and TRBJ1-2): EAGVAQSPRYKIIEKRQSVAFWCNPISGHATLYWYQQILGQGPKLLIQFQNNGVVDDSQLPKDRFSAERLKGVDSTLKIQPAKLEDSAVYLCASGAYRGHGYTFGSGTRLTVV.

The chain couples TRBV6-5 to TRBJ2-7; D is unclear. The CDR3 runs 12 residues. The V and J ends lost 8 bases and 4 bases respectively, with 12 bases between them. Germline CDR1 reads MNHEY; CDR2 reads SVGAGI. DNA of the CDR3: TGTGCCAGCGCTACACCGGGTTACGAGCAGTACTTC. Its protein is CASATPGYEQYF.

The chain couples TRBV11-2 to TRBJ2-3; tentatively, D is TRBD1 (5 bases). The V gene lost 1 base and the J gene lost 2 bases, with 10 bases spanning the gap. This CDR3 is built from 15 residues. CDR1 and CDR2 from the germline V gene are SGHAT and FQNNGV. CDR3 sequence: CASSLGTIDTDTQYF. As DNA, the CDR3 is TGTGCCAGCAGCTTAGGGACAATAGACACAGATACGCAGTATTTT.

The V and J genes are TRBV19 and TRBJ1-2, with a tentative D call TRBD1 (6 bases). Trimming removed 7 bases from V and 3 bases from J, with 12 bases in between. The CDR3 covers 13 residues. Germline CDR1 reads LNHDA; CDR2 reads SQIVND (reference sequence). The CDR3 loop is CASKRTADYGYTF. Written as DNA, the CDR3 is TGTGCCAGTAAACGGACAGCTGACTATGGCTACACCTTC. Full variable domain (remainder filled in from reference TRBV19 and TRBJ1-2): DGGITQSPKYLFRKEGQNVTLSCEQNLNHDAMYWYRQDPGQGLRLIYYSQIVNDFQKGDIAEGYSVSREKKESFPLTVTSAQKNPTAFYLCASKRTADYGYTFGSGTRLTVV.

The chain carries TRBV6-5 and TRBJ2-7; D might be TRBD1 (5 bases). V lost 2 bases to trimming and J lost 1 base, with 9 bases between them. The length of the CDR3 is 14 residues. Per the germline V gene, CDR1 is MNHEY and CDR2 is SVGAGI. The CDR3 nucleotides read TGTGCCAGCAGTTACGACAGAAATTCCTACGAGCAGTACTTC. Its translation: CASSYDRNSYEQYF.

The chain has TRBV6-5 and TRBJ1-3; TRBD1 matches 8 bases. Germline loops: CDR1 MNHEY, CDR2 SVGAGI. Trimming took 11 bases from V and 0 from J; bases not matched to a gene: 6. CDR3 size: 14 residues. The DNA for the CDR3 is TGTGCCGGTGAAACAGGGGGCTCTGGAAACACCATATATTTT. Protein: CAGETGGSGNTIYF.

The V and J genes are TRBV28 and TRBJ1-3; D gene uncertain. V was shortened by 4 bases and J by 2 bases, with 9 bases between the two germline ends. Germline V lookup: CDR1 MDHEN, CDR2 SYDVKM. The CDR3 is made up of 14 amino acids. The CDR3 sequence is CASSYLTAGNTIYF. CDR3 nucleotide sequence: TGTGCCAGCAGTTATTTAACAGCTGGAAACACCATATATTTT.

The genes are TRBV18 and TRBJ1-4; D is unclear. V was clipped by 3 bases and J by 3 bases, with 11 bases between them. Per germline, CDR1 KGHSH and CDR2 LQKENI. The CDR3 totals 15 residues. CDR3 residues: CASSPSTIPNEKLFF. For the CDR3, the DNA is TGTGCCAGCTCACCCTCGACAATACCTAATGAAAAACTGTTTTTT.

The chain carries TRBV4-1 and TRBJ1-5; no reliable D call. Trimming left V 0 bases short and J 3 bases short, with 3 bases between. CDR3 size: 13 residues. Germline assignment: CDR1 MGHRA and CDR2 YSYEKL. CDR3 residues: CASSQDNNQPQHF. The CDR3 bases are TGCGCCAGCAGCCAAGACAACAATCAGCCCCAGCATTTT.

V and J are TRBV5-4 and TRBJ2-7, with TRBD1 identical over 9 bases. The CDR3 contains 13 residues. Looked up from germline, CDR1 is SGHNT and CDR2 is YYREEE (reference sequence). J was trimmed by 3 bases and V by 5 bases; bases with no gene match: 3. CDR3 bases: TGTGCCAGCAGTATGGGACAGGGCTACGAGCAGTACTTC. Encoded protein: CASSMGQGYEQYF.

This CDR3 reads CASSLVKGYEQYF. CDR3 coding DNA: TGTGCCAGCAGCTTAGTTAAGGGGTACGAGCAGTACTTC. The genes are TRBV7-6 and TRBJ2-7; D is possibly TRBD1 (5 bases). Germline lookup yields CDR1 SGHVS and CDR2 FNYEAQ. This CDR3 has 13 residues. The V end was cut by 1 base, the J end by 4 bases, with 8 bases between. Supplemented by reference TRBV7-6 and TRBJ2-7, the full variable domain reads GAGVSQSPRYKVTKRGQDVALRCDPISGHVSLYWYRQALGQGPEFLTYFNYEAQQDKSGLPNDRFSAERPEGSISTLTIQRTEQRDSAMYRCASSLVKGYEQYFGPGTRLTVT.

The J gene is TRBJ1-4, the V gene TRBV30; D is uncertain. The CDR3 sequence is 13 residues long. Trimming took off 3 bases at V and 5 bases at J, with 10 bases between the two ends. The germline gives CDR1 GTSNPN, CDR2 SVGIG (reference sequence). The CDR3 loop reads CAWSTAANEKLFF. CDR3 nucleotide sequence: TGTGCCTGGAGCACAGCCGCCAATGAAAAACTGTTTTTT.

V gene TRBV19 combines with J gene TRBJ2-7, with 9 bases aligning to TRBD1. V trimming: 3 bases; J trimming: 1 base; junction bases outside the gene matches: 4. The CDR3 loop spans 15 amino acids. Germline assignment: CDR1 LNHDA and CDR2 SQIVND (reference sequence). CDR3 residues: CASSIRGTGSYEQYF. CDR3 in DNA: TGTGCCAGTAGTATCCGTGGGACAGGGTCCTACGAGCAGTACTTC.

The chain employs TRBV19 and TRBJ1-1; D gene ambiguous. The length of the CDR3 is 15 residues. In germline, CDR1 is LNHDA, CDR2 SQIVND (reference sequence). Trimming left V 6 bases short and J 1 base short, with 15 bases between. This CDR3 reads CASSSVGAGNTEAFF. The CDR3 DNA sequence: TGTGCCAGTAGCTCTGTAGGTGCGGGGAACACTGAAGCTTTCTTT.

The CDR3 DNA reads TGTGCAAGTCGCTTCCCAGGGACAGCAATGAACACCGGGGAGCTGTTTTTT. This encodes CASRFPGTAMNTGELFF. The V and J genes are TRBV12-2 and TRBJ2-2; the table's D call, TRBD1, has no DNA check behind it. TRBV12-2 is an annotated pseudogene. The CDR3 has 17 amino acids.

DNA of the CDR3: TGCGCCAGCAGCCAAGACCCTTCCGGGAATGAGCAGTTCTTC. Translation: CASSQDPSGNEQFF. This rearrangement joins TRBV5-1 to TRBJ2-1; D not certain. V lost 4 bases and J lost 7, with 15 bases in between. This CDR3 has 14 residues. Germline lookup yields CDR1 SGHRS and CDR2 YFSETQ. The entire variable domain, with the rest obtained from reference TRBV5-1 and TRBJ2-1, is as follows: KAGVTQTPRYLIKTRGQQVTLSCSPISGHRSVSWYQQTPGQGLQFLFEYFSETQRNKGNFPGRFSGRQFSNSRSEMNVSTLELGDSALYLCASSQDPSGNEQFFGPGTRLTVL.

This chain uses TRBV11-2 with TRBJ2-3, with TRBD2 identical over 9 bases. Germline V gene lookup returns CDR1 SGHAT and CDR2 FQNNGV. V lost 6 bases and J lost 2; bases outside the gene matches: 12. The CDR3 is 17 amino acids. The CDR3 nucleotides read TGTGCCAGCAGTCGGGGGACTAGCCGACCAGTCACAGATACGCAGTATTTT. It specifies CASSRGTSRPVTDTQYF.

This sequence joins TRBV12-3 or TRBV12-4 and TRBJ2-7; D is perhaps TRBD2 (5 bases). This CDR3 has 13 residues. Trimming removed 4 bases from V and 1 base from J, with 8 bases in between. As DNA, the CDR3 is TGTGCCAGCAGTTATTGGGAGTCCTACGAGCAGTACTTC. Translating gives CASSYWESYEQYF.

This sequence joins TRBV14 and TRBJ2-7; 8 positions match TRBD2. V dropped 2 bases and J dropped 3; count of bases not matched to a gene: 6. This CDR3 comprises 15 residues. The germline V gene encodes CDR1 SGHDN and CDR2 FVKESK. CDR3 bases: TGTGCCAGCAGCCAAATGACTAGCGCCGACTACGAGCAGTACTTC. Its translation is CASSQMTSADYEQYF.